This T cell receptor beta chain emerged from a study of T-cell reconstitution after alpha-beta-depleted transplantation in children. Unique molecular identifiers were incorporated when the TCRbeta library was constructed. TCRdb independently ran MiXCR on the PCR reads; one entry per CDR3 protein. The sample lists about 610,000 distinct CDR3 sequences, more than 9% occurring once. The sequence came from a human donor who donated a stem cell graft to a child with acute myeloid leukemia. The source material was PBMCs from the stem cell graft donor, sampled from the stem cell graft.

For the CDR3, the DNA is TGTGCCAGCAGCTTAAGTAGCCGATTGACCTACGAGCAGTACTTC. It translates to CASSLSSRLTYEQYF. The chain is built from TRBV7-2 and TRBJ2-7, with unresolved D. Germline assignment: CDR1 SGHTA and CDR2 FQGNSA. Trimming stripped 2 bases from V and 2 bases from J, with 13 bases between. This CDR3 is built from 15 residues.